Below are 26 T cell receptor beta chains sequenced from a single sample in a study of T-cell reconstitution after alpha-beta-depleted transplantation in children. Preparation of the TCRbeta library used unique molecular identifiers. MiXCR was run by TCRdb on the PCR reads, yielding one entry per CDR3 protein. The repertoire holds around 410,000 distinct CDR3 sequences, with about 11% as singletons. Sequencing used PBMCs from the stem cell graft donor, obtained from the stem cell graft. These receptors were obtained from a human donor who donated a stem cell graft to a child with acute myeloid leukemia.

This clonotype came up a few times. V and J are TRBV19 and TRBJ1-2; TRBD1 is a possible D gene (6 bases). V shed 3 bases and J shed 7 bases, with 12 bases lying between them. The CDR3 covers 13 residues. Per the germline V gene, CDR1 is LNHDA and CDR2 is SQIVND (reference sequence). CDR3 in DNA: TGTGCCAGTAGTATTGTGGGGGCGGCTGGCTACACCTTC. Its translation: CASSIVGAAGYTF.

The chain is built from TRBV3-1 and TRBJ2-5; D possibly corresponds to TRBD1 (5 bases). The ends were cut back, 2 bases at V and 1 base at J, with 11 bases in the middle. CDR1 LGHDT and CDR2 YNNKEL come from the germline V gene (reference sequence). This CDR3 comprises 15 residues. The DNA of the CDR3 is TGTGCCAGCAGCCAACAGCGACAGCTCCAAGAGACCCAGTACTTC. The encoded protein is CASSQQRQLQETQYF.

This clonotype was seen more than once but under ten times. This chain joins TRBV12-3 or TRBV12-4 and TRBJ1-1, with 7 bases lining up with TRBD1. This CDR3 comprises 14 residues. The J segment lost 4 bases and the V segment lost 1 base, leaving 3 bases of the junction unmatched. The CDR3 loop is CASSLVTGLTEAFF. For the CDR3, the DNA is TGTGCCAGCAGTTTAGTGACAGGGCTCACTGAAGCTTTCTTT.

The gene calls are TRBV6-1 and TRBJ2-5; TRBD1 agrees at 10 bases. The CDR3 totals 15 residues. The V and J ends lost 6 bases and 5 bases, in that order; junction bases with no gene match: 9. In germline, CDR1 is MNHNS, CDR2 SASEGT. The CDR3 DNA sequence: TGTGCCAGCAGAGACGGGACAGGGGTTTTGGAGACCCAGTACTTC. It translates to CASRDGTGVLETQYF.

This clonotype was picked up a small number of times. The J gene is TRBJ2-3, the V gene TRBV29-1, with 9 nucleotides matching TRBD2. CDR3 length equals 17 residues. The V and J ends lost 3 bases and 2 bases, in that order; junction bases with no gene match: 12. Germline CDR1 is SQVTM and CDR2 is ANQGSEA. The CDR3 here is CSVESGGRSGHTDTQYF. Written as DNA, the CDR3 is TGCAGCGTTGAGAGCGGGGGGCGCTCAGGTCACACAGATACGCAGTATTTT.

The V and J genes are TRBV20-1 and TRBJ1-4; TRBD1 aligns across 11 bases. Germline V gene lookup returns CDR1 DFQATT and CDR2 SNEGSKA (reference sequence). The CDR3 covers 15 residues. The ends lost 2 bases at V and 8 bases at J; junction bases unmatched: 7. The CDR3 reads CSARPWDRGEEKLFF. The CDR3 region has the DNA TGCAGTGCTAGACCTTGGGACAGGGGGGAAGAAAAACTGTTTTTT.

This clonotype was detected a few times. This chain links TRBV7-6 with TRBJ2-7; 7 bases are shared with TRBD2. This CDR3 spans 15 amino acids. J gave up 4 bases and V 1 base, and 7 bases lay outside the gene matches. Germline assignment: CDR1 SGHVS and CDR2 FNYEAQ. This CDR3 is CASSLGGGSGYEQYF. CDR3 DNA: TGTGCCAGCAGCTTAGGGGGGGGGAGTGGATACGAGCAGTACTTC.

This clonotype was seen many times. The CDR3 sequence: CASSLDRDNEQFF. In nucleotides, the CDR3 is TGTGCCAGCAGCTTAGACAGGGACAATGAGCAGTTCTTC. The genes are TRBV7-9 and TRBJ2-1; D perhaps matches TRBD1 (6 bases). Deletions cut 1 base from V and 5 bases from J, with 6 bases between. The CDR3 totals 13 residues. CDR1 and CDR2 from the germline V gene are SEHNR and FQNEAQ (reference sequence).

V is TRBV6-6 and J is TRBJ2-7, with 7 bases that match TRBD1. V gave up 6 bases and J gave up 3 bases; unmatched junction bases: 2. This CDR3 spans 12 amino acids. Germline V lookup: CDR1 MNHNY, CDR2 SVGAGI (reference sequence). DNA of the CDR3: TGTGCCAGCAGACGGGACAGCTACGAGCAGTACTTC. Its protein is CASRRDSYEQYF.

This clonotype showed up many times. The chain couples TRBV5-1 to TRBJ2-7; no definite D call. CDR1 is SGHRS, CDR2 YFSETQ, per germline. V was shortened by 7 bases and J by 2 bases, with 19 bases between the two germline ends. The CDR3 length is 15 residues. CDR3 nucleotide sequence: TGCGCCAGCGCACCTCATAATGACGGAGCCTACGAGCAGTACTTC. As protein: CASAPHNDGAYEQYF.

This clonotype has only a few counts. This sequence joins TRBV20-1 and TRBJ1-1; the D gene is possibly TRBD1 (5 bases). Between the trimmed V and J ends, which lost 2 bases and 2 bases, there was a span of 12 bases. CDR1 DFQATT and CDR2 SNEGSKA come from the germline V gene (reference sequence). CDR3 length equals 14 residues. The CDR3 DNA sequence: TGCAGTGCTAGATACCCTGACAGCAACACTGAAGCTTTCTTT. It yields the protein CSARYPDSNTEAFF.

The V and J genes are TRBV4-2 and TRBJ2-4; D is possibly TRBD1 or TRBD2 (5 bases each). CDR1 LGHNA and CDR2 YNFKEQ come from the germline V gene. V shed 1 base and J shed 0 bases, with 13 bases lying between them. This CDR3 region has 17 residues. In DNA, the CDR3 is TGTGCCAGCAGCCAAGTCGGTGGGACCCTAGCCAAAAACATTCAGTACTTC. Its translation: CASSQVGGTLAKNIQYF.

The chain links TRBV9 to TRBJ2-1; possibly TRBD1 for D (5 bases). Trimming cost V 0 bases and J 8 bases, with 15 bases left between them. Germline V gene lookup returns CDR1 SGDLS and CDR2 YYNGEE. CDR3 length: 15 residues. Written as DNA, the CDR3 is TGTGCCAGCAGCGTAGCCCCAGGGCAAGTACATGAGCAGTTCTTC. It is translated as CASSVAPGQVHEQFF.

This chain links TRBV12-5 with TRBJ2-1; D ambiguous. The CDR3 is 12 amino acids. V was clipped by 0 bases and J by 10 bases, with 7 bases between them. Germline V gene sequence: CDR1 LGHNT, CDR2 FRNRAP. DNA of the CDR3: TGTGCTAGTGGTTTGGTTCTGTGGGAGCAGTTCTTC. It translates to CASGLVLWEQFF.

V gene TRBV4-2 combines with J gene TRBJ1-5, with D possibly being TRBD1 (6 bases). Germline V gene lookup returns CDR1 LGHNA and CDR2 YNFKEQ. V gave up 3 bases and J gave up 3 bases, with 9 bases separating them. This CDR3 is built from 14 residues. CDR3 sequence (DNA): TGTGCCAGCAGCCACGGACAGAACAATCAGCCCCAGCATTTT. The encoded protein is CASSHGQNNQPQHF.

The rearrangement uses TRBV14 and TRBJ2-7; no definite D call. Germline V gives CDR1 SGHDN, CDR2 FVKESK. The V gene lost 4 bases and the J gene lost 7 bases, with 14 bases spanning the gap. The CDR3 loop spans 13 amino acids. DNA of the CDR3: TGTGCCAGCAGCCTCTCAGGCGGTGAAGAGCAGTACTTC. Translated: CASSLSGGEEQYF. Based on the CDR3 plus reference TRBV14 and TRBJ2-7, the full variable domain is EAGVTQFPSHSVIEKGQTVTLRCDPISGHDNLYWYRRVMGKEIKFLLHFVKESKQDESGMPNNRFLAERTGGTYSTLKVQPAELEDSGVYFCASSLSGGEEQYFGPGTRLTVT.

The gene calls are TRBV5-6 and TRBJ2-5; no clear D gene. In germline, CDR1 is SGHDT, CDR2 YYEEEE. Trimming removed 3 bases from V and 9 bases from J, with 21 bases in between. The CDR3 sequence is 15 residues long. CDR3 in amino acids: CASSSWVSGSAAQYF. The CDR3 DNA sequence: TGTGCCAGCAGCTCTTGGGTATCCGGTTCAGCCGCCCAGTACTTC.

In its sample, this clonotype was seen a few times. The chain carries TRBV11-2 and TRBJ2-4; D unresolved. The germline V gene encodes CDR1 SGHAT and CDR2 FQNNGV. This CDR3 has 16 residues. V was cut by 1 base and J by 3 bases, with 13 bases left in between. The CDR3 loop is CASSLVADPGKNIQYF. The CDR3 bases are TGTGCCAGCAGCTTAGTGGCGGACCCCGGCAAAAACATTCAGTACTTC.

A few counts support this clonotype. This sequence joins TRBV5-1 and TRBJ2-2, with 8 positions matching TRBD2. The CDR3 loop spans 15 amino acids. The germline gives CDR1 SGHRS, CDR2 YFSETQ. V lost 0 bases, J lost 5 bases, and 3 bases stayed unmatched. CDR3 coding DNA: TGCGCCAGCAGCTTGGAGCCTAGCGGGACCGGGGAGCTGTTTTTT. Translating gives CASSLEPSGTGELFF.

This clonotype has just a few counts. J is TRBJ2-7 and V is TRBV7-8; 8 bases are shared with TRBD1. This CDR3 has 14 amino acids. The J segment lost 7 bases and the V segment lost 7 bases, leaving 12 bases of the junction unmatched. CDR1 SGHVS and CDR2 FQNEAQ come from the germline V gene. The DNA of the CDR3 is TGTGCCAGCAACCTCCTCCAGGGGGCGAGGGAGCAGTACTTC. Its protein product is CASNLLQGAREQYF. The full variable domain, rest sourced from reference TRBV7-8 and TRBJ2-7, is GAGVSQSPRYKVAKRGQDVALRCDPISGHVSLFWYQQALGQGPEFLTYFQNEAQLDKSGLPSDRFFAERPEGSVSTLKIQRTQQEDSAVYLCASNLLQGAREQYFGPGTRLTVT.

The CDR3 DNA sequence: TGTGCCAGCAGCTTAGTTGGGACAGGGAACACTGAAGCTTTCTTT. Translating gives CASSLVGTGNTEAFF. The chain uses TRBV11-2 and TRBJ1-1; 8 positions match TRBD1. V lost 1 base, J lost 1 base, and 2 bases stayed unmatched. Germline CDR1 SGHAT, CDR2 FQNNGV. This CDR3 is 15 amino acids long. The full variable domain, in which reference TRBV11-2 and TRBJ1-1 provide the parts outside the CDR3, is EAGVAQSPRYKIIEKRQSVAFWCNPISGHATLYWYQQILGQGPKLLIQFQNNGVVDDSQLPKDRFSAERLKGVDSTLKIQPAKLEDSAVYLCASSLVGTGNTEAFFGQGTRLTVV.

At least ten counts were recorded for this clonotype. In nucleotides, the CDR3 is TGCGCCAGCAGCTCAGGACAGGGGGCGACAGATACGCAGTATTTT. This encodes CASSSGQGATDTQYF. The V call is TRBV5-1, the J call TRBJ2-3; TRBD1 matches 11 bases. The CDR3 runs to 15 residues. Germline V gene lookup returns CDR1 SGHRS and CDR2 YFSETQ. The V gene end was trimmed by 3 bases and the J gene end by 3 bases; junction bases not matched to a gene: 3.

This CDR3 reads CAISESSRTGGENTGELFF. CDR3 coding DNA: TGTGCCATCAGTGAGTCCTCCCGGACAGGGGGCGAAAACACCGGGGAGCTGTTTTTT. The rearrangement joins TRBV10-3 to TRBJ2-2, with 11 positions matching TRBD1. This CDR3 contains 19 residues. Germline values: CDR1 ENHRY, CDR2 SYGVKD. With 0 bases clipped from V and 2 bases from J, the junction kept 8 bases outside the gene matches.

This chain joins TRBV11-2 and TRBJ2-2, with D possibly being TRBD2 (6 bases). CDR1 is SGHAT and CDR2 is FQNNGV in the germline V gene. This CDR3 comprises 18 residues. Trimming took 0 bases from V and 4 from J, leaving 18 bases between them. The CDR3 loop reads CASSLDSFPSAGTGELFF. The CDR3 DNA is TGTGCCAGCAGCTTAGATAGTTTCCCTAGCGCCGGCACCGGGGAGCTGTTTTTT.

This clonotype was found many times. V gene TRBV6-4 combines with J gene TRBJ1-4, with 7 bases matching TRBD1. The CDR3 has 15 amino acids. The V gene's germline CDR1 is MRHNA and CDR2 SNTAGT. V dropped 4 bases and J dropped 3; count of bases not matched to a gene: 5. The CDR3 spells CASSATGEANEKLFF. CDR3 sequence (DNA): TGTGCCAGCAGTGCTACAGGGGAAGCTAATGAAAAACTGTTTTTT.

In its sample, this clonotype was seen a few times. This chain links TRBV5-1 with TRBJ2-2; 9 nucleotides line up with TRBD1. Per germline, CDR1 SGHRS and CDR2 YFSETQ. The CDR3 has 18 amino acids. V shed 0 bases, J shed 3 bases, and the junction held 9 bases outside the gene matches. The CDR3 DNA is TGCGCCAGCAGCTTGGCCCCGGGACAGGGCGGATACACCGGGGAGCTGTTTTTT. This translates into CASSLAPGQGGYTGELFF.